These 5 T cell receptor beta chains share one sample of origin, sequenced in a study of blood T cell repertoires in COVID-19. The assay was immunoSEQ multiplex PCR, and TCRdb's table has in-frame clones only and misses some. The table shows around 280,000 clones, with about 88% occurring only once. The sample comprised peripheral blood. The receptor source for this set is a man between 65 and 80 years old with acute or convalescent COVID-19.

CDR3 region: CATSDLTYNYGYTF. The CDR3 DNA reads TGTGCCACCAGTGATTTGACATATAACTATGGCTACACCTTC. The V call is TRBV24-1, the J call TRBJ1-2; D is unresolved. Germline values: CDR1 KGHDR, CDR2 SFDVKD. V was pared by 0 bases and J by 1 base, with 5 bases between. CDR3 length equals 14 residues.

The chain is built from TRBV7-2 and TRBJ2-1; the D gene is possibly TRBD2 (5 bases). Germline lookup yields CDR1 SGHTA and CDR2 FQGNSA. CDR3 length equals 16 residues. Trimming pared 0 bases from V and 8 bases from J, leaving 17 bases between. The CDR3 protein is CASSLAYRASSHEQFF. Here the CDR3 DNA reads TGTGCCAGCAGCTTAGCATACCGCGCTAGCTCCCATGAGCAGTTCTTC.

V and J are TRBV6-5 and TRBJ1-6; 10 bases match TRBD1. With V trimmed by 2 bases and J by 9 bases, 4 bases remained unmatched. Germline V gene data show CDR1 as MNHEY and CDR2 as SVGAGI. The CDR3 covers 15 residues. CDR3 amino acids: CASSYAGQGSSPLHF. The CDR3 region has the DNA TGTGCCAGCAGTTACGCGGGACAGGGGAGTTCACCCCTCCACTTT.

This clone was observed a handful of times. V usage is TRBV5-5 and J usage is TRBJ2-1; tentatively, D is TRBD1 (5 bases). V was pared by 4 bases and J by 10 bases, with 12 bases between. The CDR3 is made up of 12 amino acids. From germline, CDR1 is SGHKS and CDR2 YYEKEE (reference sequence). The CDR3 sequence: CASSLRAGEQFF. CDR3 nucleotide sequence: TGTGCCAGCAGCCTTAGAGCAGGGGAGCAGTTCTTC.

This rearrangement joins TRBV7-2 to TRBJ1-1; no reliable D call. V lost 5 bases and J 4 bases, leaving 14 bases between the germline ends. The CDR3 loop spans 14 amino acids. Germline-derived CDR1 and CDR2 are SGHTA and FQGNSA. CDR3 region: CASSRTLSATEAFF. In nucleotides, the CDR3 is TGTGCCAGCAGCCGTACTTTAAGCGCCACTGAAGCTTTCTTT.